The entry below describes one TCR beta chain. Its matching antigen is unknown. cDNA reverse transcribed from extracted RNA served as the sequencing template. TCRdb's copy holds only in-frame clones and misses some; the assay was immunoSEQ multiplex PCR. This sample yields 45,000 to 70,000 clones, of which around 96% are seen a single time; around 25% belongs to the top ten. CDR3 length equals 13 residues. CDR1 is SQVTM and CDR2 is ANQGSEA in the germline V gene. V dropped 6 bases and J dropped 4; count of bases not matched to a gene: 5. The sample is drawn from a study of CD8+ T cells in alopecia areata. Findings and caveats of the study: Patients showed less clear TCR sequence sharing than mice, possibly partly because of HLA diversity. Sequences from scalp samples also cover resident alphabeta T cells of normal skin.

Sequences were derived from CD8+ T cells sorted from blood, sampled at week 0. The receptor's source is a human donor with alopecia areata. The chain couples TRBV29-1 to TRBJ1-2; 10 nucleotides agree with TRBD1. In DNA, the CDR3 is TGCAGCGTGCCCGGGACAGGGGTCTATGGCTACACCTTC. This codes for CSVPGTGVYGYTF.